The entry below gives a single T cell receptor beta chain sequence along with its context. No antigen is known for it. In TCRdb, the multiplex PCR reads were re-called with MiXCR into one record per CDR3 protein. Among approximately 230,000 distinct CDR3 sequences listed, less than 35% were seen once. V was cut by 5 bases and J by 4 bases, with 17 bases left in between. The CDR3 is 16 residues long. Germline lookup yields CDR1 KGHDR and CDR2 SFDVKD. Breast cancer patients provided tissue from their axillary draining lymph nodes. The data are from a study of breast tumors, draining lymph nodes, adjacent tissues. Broader study findings: Tumor T cell lymph node origin was a supported hypothesis, not proven. The data were judged consistent with most tumor T cells coming from lymph node and expanding in tumor.

This sequence originates from a female donor with breast cancer. Some clones in this sample may be carry-over from other donors' samples. The sequencing input was axillary lymph node tissue. This chain links TRBV24-1 with TRBJ1-5; D is perhaps TRBD1 (5 bases). This CDR3 is CATSGGIAGGNQPQHF. CDR3 DNA: TGTGCCACCAGTGGAGGGATAGCGGGGGGGAATCAGCCCCAGCATTTT.